The 32 T cell receptor beta chains reported below all come from one sample, sequenced in a study of tissue T cells after allogeneic stem cell transplantation. Time point given: mouse harvest day 14 after allogeneic transplant. The graft held 10^6 splenic CD5+ T cells and 10^7 T-cell-depleted bone marrow cells. Repertoires were generated with immunoSEQ multiplex PCR, while TCRdb's copy carries only in-frame clones and drops some. The sample lists about 2,200 clones, less than 50% seen once, with roughly 35% in the top ten. The specimen sequenced was lymph node tissue. Source of these receptors: a female BALB/c mouse given C57BL/6 T cells with graft-versus-host disease after an allogeneic hematopoietic cell transplant.

This clone is medium-sized by share. Any gene name here is a mouse gene name. CDR3 sequence reads: CSSSQQGDGNTLYF. CDR3 bases read: TGCTCCAGCAGTCAACAGGGGGACGGAAATACGCTCTAT. The V call is TRBV23, the J call TRBJ1-3; TRBD1 is the table's D call, not checked against the DNA. The sequenced fragment ends 1 residue before the CDR3 boundary, so the rest is inferred from the germline J gene. CDR1 and CDR2 from the germline V gene are KGHTA and FQNQQP. The CDR3 loop spans 14 amino acids.

Relative to its sample, this clone is medium-sized. The germline and genes are mouse ones. The read is 1 residue too short to cover the CDR3 end, so that end is filled in from the germline J gene. This rearrangement joins TRBV26 to TRBJ2-3; perhaps TRBD2 as D (6 bases). Trimming stripped 4 bases from V and 0 bases from J, with 8 bases between. CDR1 KGHPV and CDR2 FQNQEV come from the germline V gene (reference sequence). The CDR3 has 14 residues. CDR3 bases read: TGTGCCAGCAGTCCGGGACTAAGTGCAGAAACGCTGTAT. As protein: CASSPGLSAETLY. The full CDR3 sequence reads CASSPGLSAETLYF.

With regard to this clone: Germline and genes: mouse. The observed sequence ends 1 residue before the CDR3 terminus, with the missing tail filled in from the germline J gene. The chain has TRBV13-3 and TRBJ2-2, with 9 bases lining up with TRBD2. CDR1 is NNHDY and CDR2 is SYVADS in the germline V gene. The CDR3 has 15 amino acids. Unmatched junction bases numbered 1, after V lost 1 base and J lost 3 bases. CDR3 bases read: TGTGCCAGCAGTGATTGGGGGGGCGACACCGGGCAGCTCTAC. Translated: CASSDWGGDTGQLY. The entire CDR3 protein reads CASSDWGGDTGQLYF. The variable domain in full, completed from reference TRBV13-3 and TRBJ2-2, reads EAAVTQSPRSKVAVTGGKVTLSCHQTNNHDYMYWYRQDTGHGLRLIHYSYVADSTEKGDIPDGYKASRPSQENFSLILELASLSQTAVYFCASSDWGGDTGQLYFGEGSKLTVL.

The table lists this clone with a few counts. Here the gene names and germline are mouse. The read finishes 1 residue shy of the CDR3 end, and the germline J gene is used to complete it. V gene TRBV5 combines with J gene TRBJ2-7, with D perhaps TRBD2 (5 bases). V was clipped by 0 bases and J by 0 bases, with 9 bases between them. This CDR3 comprises 15 residues. From germline, CDR1 is LGHNA and CDR2 YNLKQL (reference sequence). CDR3 residues: CASSQETGFSYEQYF. The CDR3 DNA, read in part, is TGTGCCAGCAGCCAAGAAACTGGCTTCTCCTATGAACAGTAC.

This clone was recorded a few times. Mouse gene names apply. The read falls 1 residue short of the CDR3 end, and the missing part is taken from the germline J gene. V and J are TRBV19 and TRBJ2-7, with no clear D. Looked up from germline, CDR1 is FNHDT and CDR2 is SITEND (reference sequence). Deletions cut 0 bases from V and 0 bases from J, with 7 bases between. There are 14 residues in the CDR3. The part of the CDR3 DNA that was read is TGTGCCAGCAGTATAGGGAGGAGCTCCTATGAACAGTAC. Its translation is CASSIGRSSYEQY. The entire CDR3 reads CASSIGRSSYEQYF.

This clone turned up a few times. Gene names are the mouse ones. The missing CDR3 end, 1 residue past where the read stops, is filled in from the germline J gene. V is TRBV13-2 and J is TRBJ1-5, with no clear D. Germline V gene lookup returns CDR1 NNHNN and CDR2 SYGAGS (reference sequence). Trimming stripped 1 base from V and 0 bases from J, with 8 bases between. The length of the CDR3 is 15 residues. The CDR3 DNA, read in part, is TGTGCCAGCGGTGATCCCGGGCATAACAACCAGGCTCCGCTT. Amino acid sequence: CASGDPGHNNQAPL. In full, the CDR3 is CASGDPGHNNQAPLF.

Remarks on this clone: Germline and genes here are mouse. The read ends 1 residue early relative to the CDR3; the germline J gene fills the gap. The chain has TRBV26 and TRBJ1-3; D is ambiguous. V dropped 4 bases and J dropped 0 bases, with 10 bases sitting between them. Germline V gene sequence: CDR1 KGHPV, CDR2 FQNQEV (reference sequence). CDR3 size: 15 residues. CDR3 sequence reads: CASSQQINSGNTLYF. The CDR3 bases that were read are TGTGCCAGCAGTCAACAGATCAATTCTGGAAATACGCTCTAT. The full variable domain, rest sourced from reference TRBV26 and TRBJ1-3, is NSKVIQTPRYLVKGQGQKAKMRCIPEKGHPVVFWYQQNKNNEFKFLINFQNQEVLQQIDMTEKRFSAECPSNSPCSLEIQSSEAGDSALYLCASSQQINSGNTLYFGEGSRLIVV.

This clone was seen a few times. Gene names are mouse gene names. The observed sequence ends 1 residue before the CDR3 terminus, with the missing tail filled in from the germline J gene. This chain joins TRBV21 and TRBJ2-1, with a weak D call TRBD1 (6 bases). TRBV21 is labeled an ORF, and its function is uncertain. CDR3 length equals 14 residues. The V gene lost 6 bases and the J gene lost 4 bases, with 13 bases spanning the gap. The CDR3 sequence: CASSHREEYAEQFF. The covered CDR3 bases are TGTGCTAGCAGCCACAGGGAGGAGTATGCTGAGCAGTTC.

Concerning this clone: The gene names here belong to mouse. The DNA ends 1 residue before the CDR3 does, and the rest of the CDR3 is filled in from the germline J gene. The genes are TRBV3 and TRBJ2-5, with D unresolved. With 5 bases removed from V and 6 bases from J, the gap between germline ends came to 9 bases. The length of the CDR3 is 12 residues. Looked up from germline, CDR1 is SNHLY and CDR2 is FYNGKV (reference sequence). CDR3 sequence: CASSPWKDTQYF. The part of the CDR3 DNA that was read is TGTGCCAGCAGCCCCTGGAAGGACACCCAGTAC.

In the case of this clone: Germline and genes here are mouse. Other DNA sequences in this specimen translate into the identical CDR3. The CDR3 DNA, read in part, is TGTGCAAGCAGCTCCCCAGGGGCTAGTGCAGAAACGCTGTAT. Amino acid sequence: CASSSPGASAETLY. The CDR3 as a whole reads CASSSPGASAETLYF. The chain joins TRBV16 to TRBJ2-3; a possible D gene is TRBD1 (6 bases). The read ends 1 residue before the CDR3 terminus; that terminus is restored from the germline J gene. The V gene's germline CDR1 is SGHSA and CDR2 FRNQAP. V was shortened by 4 bases and J by 0 bases, with 11 bases between the two germline ends. CDR3 length equals 15 residues. The full variable domain, its missing parts supplied by reference TRBV16 and TRBJ2-3, is NAGVIQTPRHKVTGKGQEATLWCEPISGHSAVFWYRQTIVQGLEFLTYFRNQAPIDDSGMPKERFSAQMPNQSHSTLKIQSTQPQDSAVYLCASSSPGASAETLYFGSGTRLTVL.

Note on this clone: Gene and germline names: mouse. The read halts 1 residue ahead of the CDR3 end, with the missing end drawn from the germline J gene. This chain uses TRBV15 with TRBJ1-1, with TRBD1 as a possible D gene (5 bases). The CDR3 runs to 12 residues. The germline CDR1 and CDR2 sequences are SGHND and FRSKSL. Trimming left V 1 base short and J 5 bases short, with 5 bases between. The part of the CDR3 DNA that was read is TGTGCCAGCAGTTTAGGACAGACAGAAGTCTTC. This encodes CASSLGQTEVF. In full, the CDR3 reads CASSLGQTEVFF.

Of note for this clone: The gene names given are mouse names. The read ends 1 residue early relative to the CDR3; the germline J gene fills the gap. The gene calls are TRBV12-2 and TRBJ2-5; 10 bases are a match to TRBD2. V dropped 0 bases and J dropped 2; count of bases not matched to a gene: 4. The CDR3 is made up of 16 amino acids. Germline CDR1 and CDR2: SGHLS and HYDKME. The DNA read from the CDR3 is TGTGCCAGCTCTCTCGGACTGGGGGTTGGCCAAGACACCCAGTAC. Translation: CASSLGLGVGQDTQY. The whole CDR3 is CASSLGLGVGQDTQYF.

For this clone: Germline and genes here are mouse. Read coverage stops 1 residue before the CDR3 terminus; the germline J gene supplies the remainder. This chain uses TRBV15 with TRBJ2-5; D remains unclear. The germline V and J ends were trimmed by 0 bases and 5 bases, with 3 bases remaining between them. The CDR3 is 12 amino acids. Per the germline V gene, CDR1 is SGHND and CDR2 is FRSKSL. The CDR3: CASSLAGDTQYF. The CDR3 bases that were read are TGTGCCAGCAGTTTAGCGGGAGACACCCAGTAC.

With regard to this clone: Mouse germline and gene names are used. With the read ending 1 residue before the CDR3 end, the germline J gene is used to fill in that end. This chain uses TRBV19 with TRBJ1-2; D might be TRBD1 (5 bases). The germline V and J ends were trimmed by 4 bases and 4 bases, with 14 bases remaining between them. The germline gives CDR1 FNHDT, CDR2 SITEND (reference sequence). CDR3 length equals 14 residues. This chain's CDR3 is CASSLGLGGSDYTF. The CDR3 bases that were read are TGTGCCAGCAGTCTGGGACTGGGGGGCTCCGACTACACC.

This clone was seen only once. These gene names are mouse names. The read ends 1 residue shy of where the CDR3 ends; the end is completed using the germline J gene. The gene calls are TRBV13-3 and TRBJ2-1, with 11 nucleotides matching TRBD2. The CDR3 runs to 16 residues. Germline CDR1 NNHDY, CDR2 SYVADS. The J segment lost 2 bases and the V segment lost 2 bases, leaving 3 bases of the junction unmatched. The CDR3 loop reads CASSDVTGGDYAEQFF. Partial CDR3 DNA: TGTGCCAGCAGTGACGTGACTGGGGGGGACTATGCTGAGCAGTTC.

This clone ranks as large (0.1 to 1%). Genes here carry mouse names. Read sequence stops 1 residue before the CDR3 end, and the germline J gene provides the missing end. The chain joins TRBV2 to TRBJ2-1; 13 nucleotides align to TRBD2. The germline V gene encodes CDR1 LGHNA and CDR2 YSYQKL. The V segment lost 4 bases and the J segment 7 bases; nucleotides outside the gene matches: 7. The CDR3 sequence is 16 residues long. Partial CDR3 DNA: TGTGCCAGCAGCCTCGGACTGGGGGGGCGCGGAGCTGAGCAGTTC. It codes for CASSLGLGGRGAEQF. In full, the CDR3 is CASSLGLGGRGAEQFF.

This clone is large. The germline and genes are mouse ones. The read halts 1 residue ahead of the CDR3 end, with the missing end drawn from the germline J gene. This chain links TRBV29 with TRBJ1-4; 7 nucleotides match TRBD1. CDR1 and CDR2 (germline): MSHET, SYDVDS. This CDR3 has 14 amino acids. The V gene end was trimmed by 3 bases and the J gene end by 7 bases; junction bases not matched to a gene: 5. The CDR3 is CASSFDRAGERLFF. The CDR3 bases that were read are TGTGCTAGCAGTTTCGACAGGGCTGGCGAAAGATTATTT.

This clone came up a few times. The genes and germline here are from mouse. With the read ending 1 residue before the CDR3 end, the germline J gene is used to fill in that end. The chain employs TRBV24 and TRBJ2-7; D call uncertain. Germline CDR1 reads KGHTA; CDR2 reads FRNEEI. This CDR3 is built from 12 residues. Between the trimmed V and J ends, which lost 2 bases and 5 bases, there was a span of 7 bases. The CDR3 is CASSLEEDEQYF. The sequenced CDR3 bases are TGTGCCAGCAGTCTGGAGGAGGATGAACAGTAC.

To note about this clone: Gene names are mouse gene names. The read halts 1 residue ahead of the CDR3 end, with the missing end drawn from the germline J gene. This chain uses TRBV13-2 with TRBJ2-4; unclear D gene. CDR1 and CDR2 (germline): NNHNN, SYGAGS (reference sequence). CDR3 size: 11 residues. V was pared by 2 bases and J by 5 bases, with 3 bases between. CDR3 DNA (partial): TGTGCCAGCGGTGACAGAAACACCTTGTAC. Encoded protein: CASGDRNTLY. In full, the CDR3 is CASGDRNTLYF.

This clone was picked up a small number of times. Gene names denote mouse genes. CDR3 sequence reads: CASSLGNERLFF. The sequenced part of the CDR3 DNA is TGTGCCAGCAGTCTTGGTAACGAAAGATTATTT. This sequence joins TRBV26 and TRBJ1-4; D is unresolved. With the read ending 1 residue before the CDR3 end, the germline J gene is used to fill in that end. With 3 bases removed from V and 5 bases from J, the gap between germline ends came to 4 bases. Germline V lookup: CDR1 KGHPV, CDR2 FQNQEV (reference sequence). The CDR3 extends over 12 amino acids.

In this sample, this clone turned up once. The gene symbols are mouse symbols. The read finishes 1 residue shy of the CDR3 end, and the germline J gene is used to complete it. The V gene is TRBV3, the J gene TRBJ1-3, with D unclear. The V gene's germline CDR1 is SNHLY and CDR2 FYNGKV (reference sequence). V lost 4 bases to trimming and J lost 2 bases, with 6 bases between them. The CDR3 totals 13 residues. Partial CDR3 DNA: TGTGCCAGCAGCTCCCTCGCTGGAAATACGCTCTAT. This sequence encodes CASSSLAGNTLY. The complete CDR3 sequence is CASSSLAGNTLYF.

As regards this clone: These gene names are mouse names. The CDR3 end lies 1 residue beyond the end of the read and is filled in from the germline J gene. This chain connects TRBV23 to TRBJ2-7; the table names TRBD2, a call not compared with the DNA. The CDR3 totals 13 residues. Germline assignment: CDR1 KGHTA and CDR2 FQNQQP. The CDR3 DNA, read in part, is TGCTCCAGCAGTCAAAGGCTGGGGGGAGAACAGTAC. Translated: CSSSQRLGGEQY. The full-length CDR3 reads as CSSSQRLGGEQYF.

A note on this clone: Mouse gene names and germline throughout. The read terminates 1 residue ahead of where the CDR3 ends, so the germline J gene completes it. The same CDR3 can be traced to other DNA sequences in this sample. The chain recombines TRBV26 with TRBJ1-1; a possible D gene is TRBD1 (5 bases). Per the germline V gene, CDR1 is KGHPV and CDR2 is FQNQEV (reference sequence). V gave up 2 bases and J gave up 5 bases, with 6 bases separating them. The CDR3 covers 12 residues. Incomplete CDR3 DNA: TGTGCCAGCAGTCTGGGGGGAACAGAAGTCTTC. This codes for CASSLGGTEVF. The whole CDR3 reads CASSLGGTEVFF.

To note about this clone: Gene names denote mouse genes. The read terminates 1 residue before the CDR3 end, so the remaining end is supplied by the germline J gene. The V call is TRBV26, the J call TRBJ2-4, with TRBD2 matching 11 bases. This CDR3 region has 17 residues. With 4 bases clipped from V and 0 bases from J, the junction kept 6 bases outside the gene matches. Germline V CDR1 and CDR2: KGHPV, FQNQEV (reference sequence). The CDR3 bases that were read are TGTGCCAGCAGTCCTCGGACTGGGGGGTATAGTCAAAACACCTTGTAC. Its protein product is CASSPRTGGYSQNTLY. The entire CDR3 is CASSPRTGGYSQNTLYF.

This clone showed up just a few times. Gene names and germline refer to mouse. Read data end 1 residue before the CDR3 end; the end is taken from the germline J gene. The chain combines TRBV19 with TRBJ1-4, with D unclear. V lost 1 base and J 4 bases, leaving 5 bases between the germline ends. This CDR3 spans 13 amino acids. CDR1 and CDR2 from the germline V gene are FNHDT and SITEND (reference sequence). The CDR3 sequence: CASSIYYNERLFF. Partial CDR3 DNA: TGTGCCAGCAGTATATACTACAACGAAAGATTATTT.

Turning to this clone: All gene names here are mouse names. The observed sequence ends 1 residue before the CDR3 terminus, with the missing tail filled in from the germline J gene. V usage is TRBV13-2 and J usage is TRBJ2-3; 8 bases map to TRBD2. Trimming cost V 0 bases and J 1 base; bases outside gene matches: 4. Germline V gene data show CDR1 as NNHNN and CDR2 as SYGAGS (reference sequence). CDR3 length: 16 amino acids. Partial CDR3 DNA: TGTGCCAGCGGTGATGCGCTGGGGGGTTGTGCAGAAACGCTGTAT. Amino acid sequence: CASGDALGGCAETLY. The whole CDR3 protein reads CASGDALGGCAETLYF.

With respect to this clone: Gene labels here are mouse ones. The read gets to within 1 residue of the CDR3 end, and the germline J gene fills in the rest. V usage is TRBV16 and J usage is TRBJ2-5; D may be TRBD1 (5 bases). The CDR3 extends over 14 amino acids. The V end was cut by 4 bases, the J end by 0 bases, with 8 bases between. The V gene's germline CDR1 is SGHSA and CDR2 FRNQAP. The CDR3 region is CASSSQGNQDTQYF. The DNA read from the CDR3 is TGTGCAAGCAGCTCCCAGGGAAACCAAGACACCCAGTAC.

A word on this clone: Each gene name is a mouse one. The read halts 1 residue ahead of the CDR3 end, with the missing end drawn from the germline J gene. The gene calls are TRBV26 and TRBJ1-1; a possible D gene is TRBD1 (5 bases). The V gene lost 6 bases and the J gene lost 0 bases, with 8 bases spanning the gap. The germline gives CDR1 KGHPV, CDR2 FQNQEV (reference sequence). The CDR3 totals 13 residues. The chain's CDR3 is CASSPGQNTEVFF. CDR3 DNA, as far as it was read: TGTGCCAGCAGCCCGGGACAGAACACAGAAGTCTTC.

In regard to this clone: The gene names given are mouse names. From the germline J gene comes the end of the CDR3, since the read stops 1 residue before it. V and J are TRBV14 and TRBJ2-2; D is unclear. The germline gives CDR1 SGHDT, CDR2 FRDEAV. CDR3 length: 14 amino acids. The V end lost 0 bases, the J end lost 0 bases, and 3 bases lay between the germline ends. CDR3 DNA, as far as it was read: TGTGCCAGCAGTTTCTTCGCAAACACCGGGCAGCTCTAC. Translated: CASSFFANTGQLY. The complete CDR3 protein is CASSFFANTGQLYF.

Regarding this clone: Mouse gene names apply. The read finishes 1 residue shy of the CDR3 end, and the germline J gene is used to complete it. V gene TRBV2 combines with J gene TRBJ2-5; 8 bases align to TRBD2. The CDR3 sequence is 15 residues long. The germline gives CDR1 LGHNA, CDR2 YSYQKL. Unmatched junction bases numbered 7, after V lost 0 bases and J lost 8 bases. CDR3 DNA (partial): TGTGCCAGCAGCCAAGACGGGGGGGGGCGGGGCACCCAGTAC. Translating it yields CASSQDGGGRGTQY. The full-length CDR3 reads as CASSQDGGGRGTQYF. Looking up the rest from reference TRBV2 and TRBJ2-5 gives the full variable domain: DPKIIQKPKYLVAVTGSEKILICEQYLGHNAMYWYRQSAKKPLEFMFSYSYQKLMDNQTASSRFQPQSSKKNHLDLQITALKPDDSATYFCASSQDGGGRGTQYFGPGTRLLVL.

This clone occurred a few times. The gene symbols are mouse symbols. Coverage ceases 1 residue before the CDR3 finishes, and the germline J gene fills in the end. This chain links TRBV26 with TRBJ2-3; D remains ambiguous. V was shortened by 4 bases and J by 0 bases, with 5 bases between the two germline ends. Germline V gene data show CDR1 as KGHPV and CDR2 as FQNQEV (reference sequence). The CDR3 runs to 13 residues. The CDR3 sequence: CASSHSSAETLYF. The sequenced part of the CDR3 DNA is TGTGCCAGCAGTCACAGTAGTGCAGAAACGCTGTAT.

As for this clone: Gene names are mouse gene names. Read coverage stops 1 residue before the CDR3 terminus; the germline J gene supplies the remainder. J is TRBJ1-1 and V is TRBV12-1; no firm D call. The CDR3 sequence is 13 residues long. Germline V gives CDR1 SGHSN, CDR2 HYEKVE. Deletions cut 3 bases from V and 5 bases from J, with 12 bases between. The sequenced part of the CDR3 DNA is TGTGCCAGCTCTGACCTTGTCCAGACAGAAGTCTTC. It specifies CASSDLVQTEVF. In full, the CDR3 reads CASSDLVQTEVFF.